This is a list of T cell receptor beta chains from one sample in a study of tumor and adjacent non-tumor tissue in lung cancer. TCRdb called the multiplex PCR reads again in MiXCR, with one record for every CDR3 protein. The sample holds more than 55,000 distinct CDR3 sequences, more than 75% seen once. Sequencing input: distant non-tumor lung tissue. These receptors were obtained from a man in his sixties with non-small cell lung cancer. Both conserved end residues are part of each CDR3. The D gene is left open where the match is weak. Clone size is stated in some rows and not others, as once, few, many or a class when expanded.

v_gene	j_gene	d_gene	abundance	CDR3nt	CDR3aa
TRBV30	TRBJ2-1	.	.	TGTGCCTGCAACTTCAGGGGCATGGGCAATGAACAGTTCTTC	CACNFRGMGNEQFF
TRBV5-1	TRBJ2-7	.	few	TGCGCCAGGAGCTTGGAGACTAGTGACCACGAGCAGTACTTC	CARSLETSDHEQYF
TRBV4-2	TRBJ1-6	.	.	TGTGCCAGCGGCCAAGGGGTGGGTAGTTCACCCCTCCACTTT	CASGQGVGSSPLHF
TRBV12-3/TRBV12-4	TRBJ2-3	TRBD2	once	TGTGCCTGCAGGCCGGGACTAGGGTCCTACACAGATATGCAGTATTTT	CACRPGLGSYTDMQYF
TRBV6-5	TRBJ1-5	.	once	TGTGCCAGCAGACCGGGCCTTTCCGTGGAGCCCCAGCATTTT	CASRPGLSVEPQHF
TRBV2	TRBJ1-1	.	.	TGTGCCAGCAGCCAGGGCAACACTGAAGCCTTATTT	CASSQGNTEALF
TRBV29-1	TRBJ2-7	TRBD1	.	TGCAGCGCAACAAGGCGGGGACAGGGTTCCCACGAGCAGATGTTC	CSATRRGQGSHEQMF
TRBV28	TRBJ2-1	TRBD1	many	TGTGCCAGCACCCGAACAGGGGGGCACAATGAGCAGTTCTTC	CASTRTGGHNEQFF
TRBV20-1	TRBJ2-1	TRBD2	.	TGCAGTGCTGGAGGTGGCGGGGGGGCCGAATACAATGAGCAGTTCTTC	CSAGGGGGAEYNEQFF
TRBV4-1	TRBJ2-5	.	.	TGCGCAAGCAGCCAAGATCTGGGTGTAGAGACCCACTACTTC	CASSQDLGVETHYF
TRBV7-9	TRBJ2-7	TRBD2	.	TGTGCCATCAGCCCGTCCTGGGGGGGCTACGAGCAGTACTTC	CAISPSWGGYEQYF
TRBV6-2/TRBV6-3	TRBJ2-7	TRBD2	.	TGTGCCAGCAGCTGGACTAGCGGCCACGAGAGGTACTTC	CASSWTSGHERYF
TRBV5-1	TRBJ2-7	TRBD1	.	TGCGCCAGCAGCTTGCACGGACAGGGGGCAGAGCAGTACTTC	CASSLHGQGAEQYF
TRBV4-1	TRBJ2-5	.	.	TGTGCCAGCAGCGGGCGGGTAGGGGTAGAGACCCTGTACTTC	CASSGRVGVETLYF
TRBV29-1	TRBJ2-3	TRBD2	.	TGCAGCCTTGAAGCGGGAGGCACACATACGCAGTATTTT	CSLEAGGTHTQYF
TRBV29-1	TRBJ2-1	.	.	TGCAGTCTTGACGGAAGGATCAATGAGCAGTTCTTC	CSLDGRINEQFF
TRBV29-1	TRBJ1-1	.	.	TGCAGCGTTGGTGAAGGGAAGAACATAGAAGCTTTCTTT	CSVGEGKNIEAFF
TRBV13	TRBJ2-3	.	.	TGCGCCAGCAGCTTAGGGAGACAGAACATAGATACGCAGTATTTT	CASSLGRQNIDTQYF
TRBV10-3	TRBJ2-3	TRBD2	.	TGTTCCACCCTTCCACTAGCGGGAGGGCCTGATACACAGTATTTT	CSTLPLAGGPDTQYF
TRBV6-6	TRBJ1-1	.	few	TGTGCCAGCAGTATGGACCACAGTGAAGCTCTCTTT	CASSMDHSEALF
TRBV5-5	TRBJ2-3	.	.	TGTGCCAGAAGCCCGTGGGGAAAGCGGCCAGATACGCAGTATTTT	CARSPWGKRPDTQYF
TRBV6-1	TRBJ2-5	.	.	TGTGCCATCCGTCCCAGGGGAGAAGAGACCCAGTACTTC	CAIRPRGEETQYF
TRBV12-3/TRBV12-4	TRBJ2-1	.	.	TGTGCCAGCAGTTTCGGGCAGGGAGCTAAGGTGCAGTTCTTC	CASSFGQGAKVQFF
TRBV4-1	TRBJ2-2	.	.	TGCGCCAGGAGCTCTGCCAAAAACACCGGGGAGCTGTTTTTT	CARSSAKNTGELFF
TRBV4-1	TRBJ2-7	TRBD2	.	TGCACCAGCTACCAAGAGCGGACTAGCGGGAGTCTGCCGTACTTC	CTSYQERTSGSLPYF
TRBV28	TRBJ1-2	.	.	TGTGCCAGCAATCCACTAGGGAGCAAGAATGGCTACACCTTC	CASNPLGSKNGYTF
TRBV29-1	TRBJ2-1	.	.	TGCAGCGGGCAGGGAGTTGAGCAGTTCTTC	CSGQGVEQFF
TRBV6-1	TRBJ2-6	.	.	TGTGCCAGCGACGGGTCAGGGATTGGGGCCAACGTCCTTACTTTC	CASDGSGIGANVLTF